This entry describes one TCR beta chain. Its target is unknown. This PCR relied on a set of 60 Vbeta primers and 13 Jbeta primers. Using immunoSEQ multiplex PCR, the repertoire was profiled, and TCRdb retains in-frame clones only, with some absent. Of around 87,000 clones in the sample, approximately 80% were seen once. Germline CDR1 SGHKS, CDR2 YYEKEE (reference sequence). The CDR3 runs to 17 residues. V gave up 2 bases and J gave up 1 base, with 16 bases separating them. The data were obtained in a study of cytomegalovirus exposure and HLA in healthy donors. Study results and caveats: There were 160 or so TCR beta chains listed as cytomegalovirus-associated. Likely technical artifact: a cluster of highly shared sequence variants. In a later analysis, donors in an Asian-associated ancestry cluster reportedly had fewer N-insertions in productive TCRs than the cohort mean. The CMV antigen specificity of three CMV-associated chains was confirmed through in vitro analysis.

The gene calls are TRBV5-5 and TRBJ1-5, with D maybe TRBD1 (6 bases). The sample taken for sequencing was PBMCs. The receptor was isolated from a man aged 35 to 55 in good health and CMV-seronegative. CDR3 amino acids: CASSLIYREGSNQPQHF. CDR3 nucleotide sequence: TGTGCCAGCAGCTTAATCTACAGGGAAGGGAGCAATCAGCCCCAGCATTTT.